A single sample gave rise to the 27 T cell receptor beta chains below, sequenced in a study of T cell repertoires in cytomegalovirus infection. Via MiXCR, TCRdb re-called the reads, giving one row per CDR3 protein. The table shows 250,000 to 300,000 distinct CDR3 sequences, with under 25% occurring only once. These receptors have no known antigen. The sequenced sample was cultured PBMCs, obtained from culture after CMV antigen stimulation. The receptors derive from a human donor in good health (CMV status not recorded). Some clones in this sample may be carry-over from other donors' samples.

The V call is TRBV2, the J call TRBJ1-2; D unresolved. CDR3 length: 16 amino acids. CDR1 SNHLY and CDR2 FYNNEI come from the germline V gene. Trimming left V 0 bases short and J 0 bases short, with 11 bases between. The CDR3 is CASSEAKRPANYGYTF. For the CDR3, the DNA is TGTGCCAGCAGTGAAGCGAAACGTCCAGCTAACTATGGCTACACCTTC.

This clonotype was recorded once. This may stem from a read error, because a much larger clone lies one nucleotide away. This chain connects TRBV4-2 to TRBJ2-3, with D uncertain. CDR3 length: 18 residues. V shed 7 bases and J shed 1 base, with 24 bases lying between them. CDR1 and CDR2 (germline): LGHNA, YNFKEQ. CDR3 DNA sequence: TGTGCCAGCAACCAGATGACTGATAGCTATACAGGCACAGATACGCAGTATTTT. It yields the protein CASNQMTDSYTGTDTQYF.

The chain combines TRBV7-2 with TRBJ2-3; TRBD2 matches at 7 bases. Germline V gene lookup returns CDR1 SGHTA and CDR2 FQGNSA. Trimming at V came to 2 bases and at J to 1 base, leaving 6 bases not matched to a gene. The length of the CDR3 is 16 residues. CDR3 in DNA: TGTGCCAGCAGCTTAAGTGGGGGGGGGGGCACAGATACGCAGTATTTT. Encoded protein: CASSLSGGGGTDTQYF.

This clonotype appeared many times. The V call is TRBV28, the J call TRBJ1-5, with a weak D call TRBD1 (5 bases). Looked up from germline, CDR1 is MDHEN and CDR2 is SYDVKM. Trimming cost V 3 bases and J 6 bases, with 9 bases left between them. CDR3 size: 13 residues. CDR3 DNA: TGTGCCAGCAGTTTGGGGGTTCGTCAGCCCCAGCATTTT. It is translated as CASSLGVRQPQHF. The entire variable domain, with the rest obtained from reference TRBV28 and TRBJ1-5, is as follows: DVKVTQSSRYLVKRTGEKVFLECVQDMDHENMFWYRQDPGLGLRLIYFSYDVKMKEKGDIPEGYSVSREKKERFSLILESASTNQTSMYLCASSLGVRQPQHFGDGTRLSIL.

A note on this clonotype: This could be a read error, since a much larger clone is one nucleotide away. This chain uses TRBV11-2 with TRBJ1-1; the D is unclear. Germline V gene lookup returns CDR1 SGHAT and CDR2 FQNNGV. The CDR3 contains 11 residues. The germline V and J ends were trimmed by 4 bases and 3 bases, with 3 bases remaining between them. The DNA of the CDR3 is TGTGCCAGCAGCTATCACACTGAAGCTTTCTTT. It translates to CASSYHTEAFF. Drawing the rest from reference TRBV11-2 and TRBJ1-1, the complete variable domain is EAGVAQSPRYKIIEKRQSVAFWCNPISGHATLYWYQQILGQGPKLLIQFQNNGVVDDSQLPKDRFSAERLKGVDSTLKIQPAKLEDSAVYLCASSYHTEAFFGQGTRLTVV.

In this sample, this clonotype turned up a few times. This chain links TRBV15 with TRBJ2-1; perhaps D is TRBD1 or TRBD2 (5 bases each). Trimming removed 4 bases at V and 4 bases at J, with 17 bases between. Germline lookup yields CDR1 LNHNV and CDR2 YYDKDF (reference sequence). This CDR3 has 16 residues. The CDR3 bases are TGTGCCACCAGCACAAAAGGGACGTATGGGTACAATGAGCAGTTCTTC. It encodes CATSTKGTYGYNEQFF.

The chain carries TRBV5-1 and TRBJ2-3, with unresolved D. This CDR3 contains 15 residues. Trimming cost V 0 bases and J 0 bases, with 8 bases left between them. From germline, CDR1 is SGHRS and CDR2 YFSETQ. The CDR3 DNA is TGCGCCAGCAGCTTGGAATTGACTAGCACAGATACGCAGTATTTT. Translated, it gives CASSLELTSTDTQYF.

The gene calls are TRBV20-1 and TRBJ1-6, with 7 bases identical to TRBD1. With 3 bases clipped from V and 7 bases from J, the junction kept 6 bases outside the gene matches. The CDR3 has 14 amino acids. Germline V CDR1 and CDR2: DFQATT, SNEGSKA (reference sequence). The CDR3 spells CSASQRGRNSPLHF. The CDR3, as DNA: TGCAGTGCTAGTCAGAGGGGGCGGAATTCACCCCTCCACTTT.

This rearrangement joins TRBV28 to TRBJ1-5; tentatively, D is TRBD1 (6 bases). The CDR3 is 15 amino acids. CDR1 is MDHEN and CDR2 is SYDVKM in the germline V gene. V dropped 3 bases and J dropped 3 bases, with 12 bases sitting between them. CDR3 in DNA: TGTGCCAGCAGTTTTAAGGGGGATTACAATCAGCCCCAGCATTTT. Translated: CASSFKGDYNQPQHF.

The CDR3 nucleotides read TGTGCCAGCAGTGAAGTTTGGACTAGCGGGAGGAGCACAGATACGCAGTATTTT. It translates to CASSEVWTSGRSTDTQYF. This chain uses TRBV6-1 with TRBJ2-3; TRBD2 matches at 14 bases. CDR3 length: 18 residues. Germline V gene data show CDR1 as MNHNS and CDR2 as SASEGT. The V and J ends lost 1 base and 0 bases, in that order; junction bases with no gene match: 3.

DNA for the CDR3: TGTGCCAGCAGCTCGACTAGCCTAACCCCCCACGAGCAGTACGTC. Protein: CASSSTSLTPHEQYV. The rearrangement uses TRBV11-2 and TRBJ2-7, with TRBD2 identical over 7 bases. J lost 5 bases, V lost 4 bases, and 11 bases had no gene match. The CDR3 is made up of 15 amino acids. The germline gives CDR1 SGHAT, CDR2 FQNNGV.

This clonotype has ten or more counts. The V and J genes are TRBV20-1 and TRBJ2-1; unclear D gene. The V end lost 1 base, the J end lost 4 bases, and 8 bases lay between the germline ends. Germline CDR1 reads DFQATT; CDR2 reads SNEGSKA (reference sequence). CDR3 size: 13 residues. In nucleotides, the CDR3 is TGCAGTGCTAGAGTCCCGCTTTACAATGAGCAGTTCTTC. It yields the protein CSARVPLYNEQFF.

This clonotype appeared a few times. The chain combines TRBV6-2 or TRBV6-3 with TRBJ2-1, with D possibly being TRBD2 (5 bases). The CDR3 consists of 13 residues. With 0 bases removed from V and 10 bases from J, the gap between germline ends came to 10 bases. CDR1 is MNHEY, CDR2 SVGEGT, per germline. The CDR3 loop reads CASSYSGAYEQFF. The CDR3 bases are TGTGCCAGCAGTTACTCGGGAGCATACGAGCAGTTCTTC.

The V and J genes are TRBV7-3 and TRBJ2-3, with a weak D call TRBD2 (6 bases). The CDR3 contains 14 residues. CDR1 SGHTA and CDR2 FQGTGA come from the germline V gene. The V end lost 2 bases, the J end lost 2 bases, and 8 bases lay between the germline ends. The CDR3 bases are TGTGCCAGCAGCTTACGGGACTTCACAGATACGCAGTATTTT. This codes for CASSLRDFTDTQYF. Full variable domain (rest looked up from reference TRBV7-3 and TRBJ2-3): GAGVSQTPSNKVTEKGKYVELRCDPISGHTALYWYRQSLGQGPEFLIYFQGTGAADDSGLPNDRFFAVRPEGSVSTLKIQRTERGDSAVYLCASSLRDFTDTQYFGPGTRLTVL.

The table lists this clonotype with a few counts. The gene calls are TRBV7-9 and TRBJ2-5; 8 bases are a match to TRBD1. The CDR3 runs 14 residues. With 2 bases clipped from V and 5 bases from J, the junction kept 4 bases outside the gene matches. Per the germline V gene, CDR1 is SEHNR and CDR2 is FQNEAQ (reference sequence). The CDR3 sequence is CASSLPGGLETQYF. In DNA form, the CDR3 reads TGTGCCAGCAGCTTACCAGGGGGCCTTGAGACCCAGTACTTC. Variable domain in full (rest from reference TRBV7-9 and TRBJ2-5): DTGVSQNPRHKITKRGQNVTFRCDPISEHNRLYWYRQTLGQGPEFLTYFQNEAQLEKSRLLSDRFSAERPKGSFSTLEIQRTEQGDSAMYLCASSLPGGLETQYFGPGTRLLVL.

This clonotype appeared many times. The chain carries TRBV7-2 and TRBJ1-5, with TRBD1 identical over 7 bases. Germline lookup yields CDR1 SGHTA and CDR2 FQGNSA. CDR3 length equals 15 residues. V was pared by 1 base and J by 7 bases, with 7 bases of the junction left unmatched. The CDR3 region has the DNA TGTGCCAGCAGCTTAGAGGGGGCGCGGGGACAGCCCCAGCATTTT. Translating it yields CASSLEGARGQPQHF.

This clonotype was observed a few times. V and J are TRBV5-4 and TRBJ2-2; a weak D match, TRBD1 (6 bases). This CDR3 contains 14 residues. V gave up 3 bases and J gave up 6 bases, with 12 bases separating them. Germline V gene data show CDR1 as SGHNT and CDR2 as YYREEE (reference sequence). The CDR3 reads CASSSATGSGELFF. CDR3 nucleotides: TGTGCCAGCAGCTCCGCCACAGGGTCCGGGGAGCTGTTTTTT.

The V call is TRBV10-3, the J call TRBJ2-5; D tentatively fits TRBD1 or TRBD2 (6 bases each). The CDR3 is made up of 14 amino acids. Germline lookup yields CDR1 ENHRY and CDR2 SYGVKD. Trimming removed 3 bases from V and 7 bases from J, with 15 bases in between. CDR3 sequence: CAISDSGRGLTQYF. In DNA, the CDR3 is TGTGCCATCAGTGATTCCGGCCGGGGGCTGACCCAGTACTTC.

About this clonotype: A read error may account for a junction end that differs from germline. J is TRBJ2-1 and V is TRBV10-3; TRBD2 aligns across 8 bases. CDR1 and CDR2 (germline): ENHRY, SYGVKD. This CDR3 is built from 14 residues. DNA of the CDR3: TGTGCCATCAGGCTAGCGGGTTCCTGCAATGAGCAGTTCTTC. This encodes CAIRLAGSCNEQFF.

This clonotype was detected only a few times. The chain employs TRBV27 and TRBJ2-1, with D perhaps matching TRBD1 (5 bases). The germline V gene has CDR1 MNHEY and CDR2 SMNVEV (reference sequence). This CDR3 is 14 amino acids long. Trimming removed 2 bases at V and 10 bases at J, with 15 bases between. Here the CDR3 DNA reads TGTGCCAGCAGTTTACTGTCCCAGGGCGACGAGCAGTTCTTC. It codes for CASSLLSQGDEQFF.

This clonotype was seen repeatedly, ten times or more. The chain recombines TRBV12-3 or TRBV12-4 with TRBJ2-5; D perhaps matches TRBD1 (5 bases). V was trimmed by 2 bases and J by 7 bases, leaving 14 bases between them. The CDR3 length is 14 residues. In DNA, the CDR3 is TGTGCCAGCAGTTTATGGGGCACCGGATGGACCCAGTACTTC. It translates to CASSLWGTGWTQYF.

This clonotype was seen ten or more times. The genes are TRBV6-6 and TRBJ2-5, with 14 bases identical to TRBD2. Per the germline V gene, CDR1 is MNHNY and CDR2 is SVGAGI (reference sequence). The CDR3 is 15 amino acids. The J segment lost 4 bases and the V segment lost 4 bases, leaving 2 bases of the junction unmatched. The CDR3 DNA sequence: TGTGCCAGCAGTTCGGGACTAGCGGGAGCAGAGACCCAGTACTTC. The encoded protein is CASSSGLAGAETQYF.

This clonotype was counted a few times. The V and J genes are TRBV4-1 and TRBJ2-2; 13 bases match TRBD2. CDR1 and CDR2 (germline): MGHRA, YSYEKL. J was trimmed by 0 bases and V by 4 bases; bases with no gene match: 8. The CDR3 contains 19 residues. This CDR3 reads CASSLLTSGRAPNTGELFF. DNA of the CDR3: TGCGCCAGCAGCCTTTTAACTAGCGGGAGGGCCCCGAACACCGGGGAGCTGTTTTTT.

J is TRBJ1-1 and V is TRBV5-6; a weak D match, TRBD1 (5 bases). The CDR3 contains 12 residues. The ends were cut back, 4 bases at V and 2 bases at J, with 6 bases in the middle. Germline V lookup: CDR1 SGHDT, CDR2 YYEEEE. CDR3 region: CASSRDNTEAFF. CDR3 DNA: TGTGCCAGCAGCAGGGACAACACTGAAGCTTTCTTT.

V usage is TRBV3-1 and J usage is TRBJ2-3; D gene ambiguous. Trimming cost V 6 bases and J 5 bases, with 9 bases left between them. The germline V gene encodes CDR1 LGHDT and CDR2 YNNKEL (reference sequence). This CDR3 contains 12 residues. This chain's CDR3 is CASSRAQDTQYF. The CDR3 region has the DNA TGTGCCAGCAGTCGAGCTCAAGATACGCAGTATTTT.

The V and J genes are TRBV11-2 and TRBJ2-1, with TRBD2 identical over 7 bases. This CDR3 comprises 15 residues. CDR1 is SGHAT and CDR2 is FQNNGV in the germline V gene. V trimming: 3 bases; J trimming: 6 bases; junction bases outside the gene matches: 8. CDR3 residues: CASSLGGTYLNEQFF. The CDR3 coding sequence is TGTGCCAGCAGCTTGGGGGGGACTTACCTCAATGAGCAGTTCTTC.

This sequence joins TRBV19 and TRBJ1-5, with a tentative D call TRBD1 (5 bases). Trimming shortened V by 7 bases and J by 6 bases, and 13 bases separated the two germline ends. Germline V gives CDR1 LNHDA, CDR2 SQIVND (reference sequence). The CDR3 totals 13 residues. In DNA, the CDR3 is TGTGCCAGTACCTTAAAGGGACCTCAGCCCCAGCATTTT. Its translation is CASTLKGPQPQHF.